The 7 T cell receptor beta chains reported below all come from one sample, sequenced in a study of tumor-infiltrating lymphocytes in primary liver carcinoma. Reverse transcription of approximately 0.55 ug total RNA with a constant-region primer produced TCR beta cDNA. ARM-PCR was slightly modified, and three nested multiplex PCR rounds with it gave rise to the TCR beta libraries. Use of TRBV1-TRBV30 forward primers with a C-beta reverse primer characterized the first two PCR rounds, which lasted 10 cycles each. Each CDR3 protein is one row after TCRdb ran MiXCR on the multiplex PCR reads. The table shows tens of thousands of distinct CDR3 sequences, with roughly 69% occurring only once. From unsorted bulk tissue weighing roughly 17-31 mg, DNA and RNA were co-extracted. The sample consisted of liver tumor tissue from sampling region 4. The sample's subset: tumor region T4, right-lateral pole. The origin of the receptors is a man between 40 and 49 years old with primary liver carcinoma and hepatitis B virus infection.

In its sample, this clonotype was seen a few times. Sequence at one end of the junction differs from germline and may be a read error. The chain is built from TRBV4-1 and TRBJ1-4, with 7 bases aligning to TRBD1. The germline CDR1 and CDR2 sequences are MGHRA and YSYEKL. CDR3 length: 16 amino acids. The CDR3 region is CVSSQDKGQINEKLVF. The CDR3 DNA is TGCGTCAGCAGCCAAGATAAGGGACAGATTAATGAAAAACTGGTTTTT.

A note on this clonotype: Likely a read error: the CDR3 ends without its conserved phenylalanine or tryptophan. No DNA is shown, since the ends of the CDR3 on it are uncertain; the CDR3 is the one TCRdb lists. The rearrangement links TRBV12-3 or TRBV12-4 to TRBJ1-6. Termini included, the CDR3 measures 15 amino acids. This CDR3 is CASSSTAGRNSPPHY.

As regards this clonotype: A read error may account for a junction end that differs from germline. The rearrangement joins TRBV6-1 to TRBJ2-7; the D is unclear. The germline CDR1 and CDR2 sequences are MNHNS and SASEGT. CDR3 length: 13 amino acids. CDR3 coding DNA: TGTGCCGGCAGTGTGGGCTCGGGCTACGAGCAGTACTTC. Translation: CAGSVGSGYEQYF.

V usage is TRBV29-1 and J usage is TRBJ2-7, with 11 nucleotides matching TRBD1. The trim removed 7 bases at V and 2 bases at J, leaving 7 bases unmatched. This CDR3 is built from 14 residues. CDR1 is SQVTM and CDR2 is ANQGSEA in the germline V gene. CDR3 in DNA: TGCAGCGGATTGCCGGGACAGGGGGCCTACGAGCAGTACTTC. It is translated as CSGLPGQGAYEQYF.

Points on this clonotype: One base away lies a much larger clone, so this may be a sequencing read error. The chain has TRBV28 and TRBJ2-7; no definite D call. V gave up 11 bases and J gave up 8 bases, with 16 bases separating them. Germline-derived CDR1 and CDR2 are MDHEN and SYDVKM. The CDR3 has 11 amino acids. This CDR3 is CAGNNPRQQYF. The CDR3 DNA is TGTGCCGGCAACAACCCCCGTCAGCAGTACTTC.

This clonotype was counted at least ten times. This rearrangement joins TRBV28 to TRBJ2-7, with TRBD2 matching 12 bases. V shed 2 bases and J 9 bases; nucleotides not matched to a gene: 5. The germline gives CDR1 MDHEN, CDR2 SYDVKM. The CDR3 loop spans 14 amino acids. The CDR3 DNA reads as TGTGCCAGCAGTTTACCTAGCGGGAGGGCCGGGCAGTACTTC. Its protein product is CASSLPSGRAGQYF. The full variable domain, completed using reference TRBV28 and TRBJ2-7, is DVKVTQSSRYLVKRTGEKVFLECVQDMDHENMFWYRQDPGLGLRLIYFSYDVKMKEKGDIPEGYSVSREKKERFSLILESASTNQTSMYLCASSLPSGRAGQYFGPGTRLTVT.

On this clonotype: Its ends do not fully match the called genes, so a read error is possible. This rearrangement joins TRBV4-1 to TRBJ1-2; D is ambiguous. The CDR3 runs to 9 residues. Germline CDR1 reads MGHRA; CDR2 reads YSYEKL. This CDR3 is CTSEPGYTF. The CDR3 bases are TGTACCAGCGAACCGGGCTACACCTTC.